These T cell receptor beta chains were read from a single sample in a study of T cells in tuberculosis. Profiling relied on immunoSEQ multiplex PCR, and the TCRdb table lists in-frame clones only, not all of them. This sample carries roughly 61,000 clones, 88% of them seen once, and the ten largest clones take roughly a fifth. The sample was CD1b-GMM tetramer-negative cells sorted from PBMCs. The receptors were sampled from an adult woman with latent tuberculosis. The CDR3 runs from the conserved cysteine through the conserved F or W. A D gene is named only where the DNA matches it firmly. Not all rows give a size; the values are once, few, many and, for expanded clones, a class.

abundance: -
j_gene: TRBJ1-5
v_gene: TRBV19
d_gene: TRBD1
CDR3aa: CASSIIGQGSSNQPQHF
CDR3nt: TGTGCCAGTAGTATAATCGGACAGGGCAGCAGCAATCAGCCCCAGCATTTT

abundance: -
j_gene: TRBJ2-7
v_gene: TRBV30
d_gene: TRBD2
CDR3aa: CAWSVRTSGGAAYEQYF
CDR3nt: TGTGCCTGGAGTGTAAGGACTAGCGGGGGTGCCGCCTACGAGCAGTACTTC

abundance: -
j_gene: TRBJ2-3
v_gene: TRBV7-3
d_gene: TRBD2
CDR3aa: CASSSSGGAADTQYF
CDR3nt: TGTGCCAGCAGTTCCAGCGGGGGGGCCGCAGATACGCAGTATTTT

abundance: -
j_gene: TRBJ2-7
v_gene: TRBV19
d_gene: TRBD1
CDR3aa: CASSADRGPYEQYF
CDR3nt: TGTGCCAGTAGTGCGGACAGGGGCCCCTACGAGCAGTACTTC

abundance: once
j_gene: TRBJ1-5
v_gene: TRBV5-1
d_gene: -
CDR3aa: CASSLDGQPNQPQHF
CDR3nt: TGCGCCAGCAGCTTGGATGGACAGCCTAATCAGCCCCAGCATTTT

abundance: once
j_gene: TRBJ2-2
v_gene: TRBV15
d_gene: TRBD2
CDR3aa: CATSRQTSGASTGELFF
CDR3nt: TGTGCCACCAGCAGACAAACTAGCGGGGCCTCCACCGGGGAGCTGTTTTTT

abundance: -
j_gene: TRBJ2-5
v_gene: TRBV14
d_gene: TRBD1
CDR3aa: CASSRSTGAEETQYF
CDR3nt: TGTGCCAGCAGCCGATCGACAGGGGCAGAGGAGACCCAGTACTTC

abundance: -
j_gene: TRBJ1-3
v_gene: TRBV28
d_gene: -
CDR3aa: CASRLQGSNGNTIYF
CDR3nt: TGTGCCAGCAGGCTACAGGGTTCTAACGGAAACACCATATATTTT

abundance: -
j_gene: TRBJ2-5
v_gene: TRBV13
d_gene: TRBD1
CDR3aa: CASSSGTAGPQYF
CDR3nt: TGTGCCAGCAGCTCAGGGACAGCTGGCCCCCAGTACTTC

abundance: once
j_gene: TRBJ2-7
v_gene: TRBV5-1
d_gene: -
CDR3aa: CASSIASGGASYEQYF
CDR3nt: TGCGCCAGCAGCATCGCATCTGGAGGGGCAAGCTACGAGCAGTACTTC

abundance: -
j_gene: TRBJ2-7
v_gene: TRBV13
d_gene: TRBD2
CDR3aa: CASSVYSGGTYEQYF
CDR3nt: TGTGCCAGCAGCGTTTATAGCGGGGGGACCTACGAGCAGTACTTC

abundance: -
j_gene: TRBJ2-5
v_gene: TRBV19
d_gene: TRBD2
CDR3aa: CASSTGLAGGETQYF
CDR3nt: TGTGCCAGTAGTACGGGACTAGCGGGCGGAGAGACCCAGTACTTC

abundance: -
j_gene: TRBJ2-1
v_gene: TRBV7-9
d_gene: TRBD2
CDR3aa: CASTYLGTSGYNEQFF
CDR3nt: TGTGCCAGCACCTACCTTGGGACTAGCGGATACAATGAGCAGTTCTTC

abundance: once
j_gene: TRBJ2-3
v_gene: TRBV7-2
d_gene: -
CDR3aa: CASSLGLATDTQYF
CDR3nt: TGTGCCAGCAGCTTAGGGCTAGCAACAGATACGCAGTATTTT

abundance: -
j_gene: TRBJ1-1
v_gene: TRBV16
d_gene: -
CDR3aa: CASSLLSGGWTEAFF
CDR3nt: TGTGCCAGCAGCCTCTTGTCGGGGGGTTGGACTGAAGCTTTCTTT

abundance: -
j_gene: TRBJ1-1
v_gene: TRBV14
d_gene: -
CDR3aa: CASSQDRGGEAFF
CDR3nt: TGTGCCAGCAGCCAAGATCGAGGGGGAGAGGCTTTCTTT

abundance: -
j_gene: TRBJ2-1
v_gene: TRBV29-1
d_gene: -
CDR3aa: CSVQGTYNEQFF
CDR3nt: TGCAGCGTTCAGGGAACCTACAATGAGCAGTTCTTC

abundance: -
j_gene: TRBJ1-6
v_gene: TRBV20-1
d_gene: -
CDR3aa: CSASGGAGLHF
CDR3nt: TGCAGTGCCTCAGGCGGGGCGGGCCTCCACTTT

abundance: -
j_gene: TRBJ2-7
v_gene: TRBV7-2
d_gene: -
CDR3aa: CASSWTTDYEQYF
CDR3nt: TGTGCCAGCAGCTGGACGACAGACTACGAGCAGTACTTC

abundance: -
j_gene: TRBJ2-5
v_gene: TRBV7-6
d_gene: TRBD1
CDR3aa: CASKRRTGDDQYF
CDR3nt: TGTGCCAGCAAAAGACGGACAGGGGATGACCAGTACTTC

abundance: -
j_gene: TRBJ2-3
v_gene: TRBV25-1
d_gene: -
CDR3aa: CASSAPRDNTDTQYF
CDR3nt: TGTGCCAGCAGTGCCCCCCGGGACAACACAGATACGCAGTATTTT

abundance: -
j_gene: TRBJ1-3
v_gene: TRBV30
d_gene: -
CDR3aa: CAWSVGDSGNTIYF
CDR3nt: TGTGCCTGGAGTGTGGGGGACTCAGGAAACACCATATATTTT

abundance: -
j_gene: TRBJ2-1
v_gene: TRBV7-9
d_gene: TRBD2
CDR3aa: CASSPPLAVYNEQFF
CDR3nt: TGTGCCAGCAGCCCTCCGCTAGCGGTCTACAATGAGCAGTTCTTC

abundance: -
j_gene: TRBJ2-4
v_gene: TRBV5-1
d_gene: TRBD1
CDR3aa: CASSLGGQVVAKNIQYF
CDR3nt: TGCGCCAGCAGCTTGGGGGGACAGGTGGTGGCCAAAAACATTCAGTACTTC

abundance: once
j_gene: TRBJ1-1
v_gene: TRBV7-8
d_gene: -
CDR3aa: CASSPGTGGTEAFF
CDR3nt: TGTGCCAGCAGCCCGGGGACGGGGGGAACTGAAGCTTTCTTT

abundance: -
j_gene: TRBJ2-7
v_gene: TRBV5-4
d_gene: -
CDR3aa: CASSLDEYEQYF
CDR3nt: TGTGCCAGCAGCCTGGATGAGTACGAGCAGTACTTC

abundance: -
j_gene: TRBJ1-2
v_gene: TRBV30
d_gene: -
CDR3aa: CAWSVGGPYGYTF
CDR3nt: TGTGCCTGGAGTGTGGGGGGACCCTATGGCTACACCTTC

abundance: -
j_gene: TRBJ2-1
v_gene: TRBV4-1
d_gene: -
CDR3aa: CASSPSLYNEQFF
CDR3nt: TGCGCCAGCAGCCCCTCCCTATACAATGAGCAGTTCTTC

abundance: -
j_gene: TRBJ2-2
v_gene: TRBV30
d_gene: -
CDR3aa: CAWSRGSGTGELFF
CDR3nt: TGTGCCTGGAGTCGTGGGAGTGGCACCGGGGAGCTGTTTTTT

abundance: -
j_gene: TRBJ2-7
v_gene: TRBV5-1
d_gene: -
CDR3aa: CASSSLGGEQYF
CDR3nt: TGCGCCAGCAGCTCGTTAGGCGGCGAGCAGTACTTC

abundance: -
j_gene: TRBJ2-7
v_gene: TRBV5-1
d_gene: TRBD1
CDR3aa: CASSPTGGRDYEQYF
CDR3nt: TGCGCCAGCAGCCCGACAGGGGGTAGGGATTACGAGCAGTACTTC

abundance: -
j_gene: TRBJ2-1
v_gene: TRBV2
d_gene: TRBD2
CDR3aa: CASAASGLGSYNEQFF
CDR3nt: TGTGCCAGCGCCGCTAGCGGGTTAGGGTCCTACAATGAGCAGTTCTTC

abundance: -
j_gene: TRBJ2-7
v_gene: TRBV11-3
d_gene: TRBD2
CDR3aa: CASSPPGGPEQYF
CDR3nt: TGTGCCAGCAGCCCCCCGGGGGGTCCCGAGCAGTACTTC

abundance: -
j_gene: TRBJ2-5
v_gene: TRBV11-3
d_gene: TRBD2
CDR3aa: CASSRSGITQETQYF
CDR3nt: TGTGCCAGCAGCAGAAGCGGGATTACCCAAGAGACCCAGTACTTC

abundance: once
j_gene: TRBJ1-1
v_gene: TRBV6-1
d_gene: TRBD1
CDR3aa: CASRTGGVGTEAFF
CDR3nt: TGTGCCAGCAGGACAGGGGGCGTAGGGACTGAAGCTTTCTTT

abundance: -
j_gene: TRBJ1-3
v_gene: TRBV19
d_gene: TRBD1
CDR3aa: CASSQGGQGAGNTIYF
CDR3nt: TGTGCCAGTAGTCAAGGAGGACAGGGGGCTGGAAACACCATATATTTT

abundance: -
j_gene: TRBJ2-7
v_gene: TRBV19
d_gene: TRBD1
CDR3aa: CASRLTGSRPEQYF
CDR3nt: TGTGCCAGTAGATTGACAGGGAGTCGGCCCGAGCAGTACTTC

abundance: few
j_gene: TRBJ2-4
v_gene: TRBV4-2
d_gene: TRBD2
CDR3aa: CASSQASGLAGENIQYF
CDR3nt: TGTGCCAGCAGCCAAGCTTCGGGACTAGCGGGGGAAAACATTCAGTACTTC

abundance: -
j_gene: TRBJ2-7
v_gene: TRBV11-1
d_gene: TRBD2
CDR3aa: CASSLEAGATGEQYF
CDR3nt: TGTGCCAGCAGCTTAGAAGCGGGAGCCACCGGCGAGCAGTACTTC

abundance: -
j_gene: TRBJ2-2
v_gene: TRBV10-2
d_gene: TRBD2
CDR3aa: CASRGLVAGELFF
CDR3nt: TGCGCCAGCCGCGGACTAGTTGCAGGGGAGCTGTTTTTT

abundance: -
j_gene: TRBJ2-7
v_gene: TRBV7-9
d_gene: TRBD1
CDR3aa: CASSSGQGDPPYEQYF
CDR3nt: TGTGCCAGCAGCTCCGGACAGGGGGACCCACCCTACGAGCAGTACTTC

abundance: -
j_gene: TRBJ2-1
v_gene: TRBV19
d_gene: TRBD1
CDR3aa: CASTTPGQGYNEQFF
CDR3nt: TGTGCCAGTACTACACCGGGACAGGGATACAATGAGCAGTTCTTC

abundance: -
j_gene: TRBJ2-2
v_gene: TRBV25-1
d_gene: -
CDR3aa: CASRPQGTGELFF
CDR3nt: TGTGCCAGCAGACCCCAGGGCACCGGGGAGCTGTTTTTT

abundance: -
j_gene: TRBJ1-2
v_gene: TRBV2
d_gene: -
CDR3aa: CARATDWYGYTF
CDR3nt: TGTGCCAGAGCGACGGATTGGTATGGCTACACCTTC

abundance: -
j_gene: TRBJ2-7
v_gene: TRBV27
d_gene: TRBD1
CDR3aa: CASAAGTGGSEQYF
CDR3nt: TGTGCCAGCGCGGCGGGGACAGGGGGCTCCGAGCAGTACTTC

abundance: -
j_gene: TRBJ1-5
v_gene: TRBV27
d_gene: -
CDR3aa: CASARIYNQPQHF
CDR3nt: TGTGCCAGCGCCAGAATATACAATCAGCCCCAGCATTTT

abundance: -
j_gene: TRBJ1-2
v_gene: TRBV2
d_gene: -
CDR3aa: CASSDQGSPPNYGYTF
CDR3nt: TGTGCCAGCAGTGATCAGGGCTCACCCCCTAACTATGGCTACACCTTC

abundance: -
j_gene: TRBJ1-5
v_gene: TRBV2
d_gene: -
CDR3aa: CASGRDNNQPQHF
CDR3nt: TGTGCCAGCGGCAGGGACAACAATCAGCCCCAGCATTTT

abundance: -
j_gene: TRBJ2-7
v_gene: TRBV19
d_gene: TRBD2
CDR3aa: CASSALGLAGTEAEQYF
CDR3nt: TGTGCCAGTAGTGCCTTGGGACTAGCGGGGACAGAAGCCGAGCAGTACTTC

abundance: -
j_gene: TRBJ2-1
v_gene: TRBV5-1
d_gene: TRBD2
CDR3aa: CASSSGGSGGWRFF
CDR3nt: TGCGCCAGCAGCTCGGGCGGTAGCGGGGGATGGAGGTTCTTC

abundance: -
j_gene: TRBJ2-3
v_gene: TRBV11-2
d_gene: TRBD2
CDR3aa: CASSLELAGSSTDTQYF
CDR3nt: TGTGCCAGCAGCTTAGAACTAGCGGGGTCTAGCACAGATACGCAGTATTTT

abundance: -
j_gene: TRBJ1-5
v_gene: TRBV28
d_gene: -
CDR3aa: CASSPYKLGTDGQPQHF
CDR3nt: TGTGCCAGCAGTCCTTATAAACTCGGAACAGATGGCCAGCCCCAGCATTTT

abundance: -
j_gene: TRBJ2-2
v_gene: TRBV7-2
d_gene: TRBD2
CDR3aa: CASSRRTSLAGELFF
CDR3nt: TGTGCCAGCAGCCGACGGACTAGTCTCGCCGGGGAGCTGTTTTTT

abundance: -
j_gene: TRBJ2-7
v_gene: TRBV12-5
d_gene: TRBD2
CDR3aa: CASGPRSQGSRTSGQQTYEQYF
CDR3nt: TGTGCTAGTGGTCCACGGAGTCAGGGAAGCCGTACTAGCGGCCAACAAACCTACGAGCAGTACTTC

abundance: -
j_gene: TRBJ1-3
v_gene: TRBV25-1
d_gene: -
CDR3aa: CASSEGAYAGNTIYF
CDR3nt: TGTGCCAGCAGTGAGGGGGCTTACGCTGGAAACACCATATATTTT

abundance: -
j_gene: TRBJ2-5
v_gene: TRBV18
d_gene: -
CDR3aa: CASSPAGETQYF
CDR3nt: TGTGCCAGCTCACCCGCAGGCGAGACCCAGTACTTC

abundance: -
j_gene: TRBJ1-2
v_gene: TRBV4-2
d_gene: TRBD1
CDR3aa: CASSQARMGQGYGYTF
CDR3nt: TGTGCCAGCAGCCAAGCGAGAATGGGACAGGGGTATGGCTACACCTTC

abundance: -
j_gene: TRBJ2-3
v_gene: TRBV6-5
d_gene: -
CDR3aa: CASSYRLADTQYF
CDR3nt: TGTGCCAGCAGTTACCGACTAGCAGATACGCAGTATTTT

abundance: -
j_gene: TRBJ2-5
v_gene: TRBV19
d_gene: TRBD2
CDR3aa: CASSTAGGPEETQYF
CDR3nt: TGTGCCAGTAGTACCGCGGGGGGCCCAGAAGAGACCCAGTACTTC